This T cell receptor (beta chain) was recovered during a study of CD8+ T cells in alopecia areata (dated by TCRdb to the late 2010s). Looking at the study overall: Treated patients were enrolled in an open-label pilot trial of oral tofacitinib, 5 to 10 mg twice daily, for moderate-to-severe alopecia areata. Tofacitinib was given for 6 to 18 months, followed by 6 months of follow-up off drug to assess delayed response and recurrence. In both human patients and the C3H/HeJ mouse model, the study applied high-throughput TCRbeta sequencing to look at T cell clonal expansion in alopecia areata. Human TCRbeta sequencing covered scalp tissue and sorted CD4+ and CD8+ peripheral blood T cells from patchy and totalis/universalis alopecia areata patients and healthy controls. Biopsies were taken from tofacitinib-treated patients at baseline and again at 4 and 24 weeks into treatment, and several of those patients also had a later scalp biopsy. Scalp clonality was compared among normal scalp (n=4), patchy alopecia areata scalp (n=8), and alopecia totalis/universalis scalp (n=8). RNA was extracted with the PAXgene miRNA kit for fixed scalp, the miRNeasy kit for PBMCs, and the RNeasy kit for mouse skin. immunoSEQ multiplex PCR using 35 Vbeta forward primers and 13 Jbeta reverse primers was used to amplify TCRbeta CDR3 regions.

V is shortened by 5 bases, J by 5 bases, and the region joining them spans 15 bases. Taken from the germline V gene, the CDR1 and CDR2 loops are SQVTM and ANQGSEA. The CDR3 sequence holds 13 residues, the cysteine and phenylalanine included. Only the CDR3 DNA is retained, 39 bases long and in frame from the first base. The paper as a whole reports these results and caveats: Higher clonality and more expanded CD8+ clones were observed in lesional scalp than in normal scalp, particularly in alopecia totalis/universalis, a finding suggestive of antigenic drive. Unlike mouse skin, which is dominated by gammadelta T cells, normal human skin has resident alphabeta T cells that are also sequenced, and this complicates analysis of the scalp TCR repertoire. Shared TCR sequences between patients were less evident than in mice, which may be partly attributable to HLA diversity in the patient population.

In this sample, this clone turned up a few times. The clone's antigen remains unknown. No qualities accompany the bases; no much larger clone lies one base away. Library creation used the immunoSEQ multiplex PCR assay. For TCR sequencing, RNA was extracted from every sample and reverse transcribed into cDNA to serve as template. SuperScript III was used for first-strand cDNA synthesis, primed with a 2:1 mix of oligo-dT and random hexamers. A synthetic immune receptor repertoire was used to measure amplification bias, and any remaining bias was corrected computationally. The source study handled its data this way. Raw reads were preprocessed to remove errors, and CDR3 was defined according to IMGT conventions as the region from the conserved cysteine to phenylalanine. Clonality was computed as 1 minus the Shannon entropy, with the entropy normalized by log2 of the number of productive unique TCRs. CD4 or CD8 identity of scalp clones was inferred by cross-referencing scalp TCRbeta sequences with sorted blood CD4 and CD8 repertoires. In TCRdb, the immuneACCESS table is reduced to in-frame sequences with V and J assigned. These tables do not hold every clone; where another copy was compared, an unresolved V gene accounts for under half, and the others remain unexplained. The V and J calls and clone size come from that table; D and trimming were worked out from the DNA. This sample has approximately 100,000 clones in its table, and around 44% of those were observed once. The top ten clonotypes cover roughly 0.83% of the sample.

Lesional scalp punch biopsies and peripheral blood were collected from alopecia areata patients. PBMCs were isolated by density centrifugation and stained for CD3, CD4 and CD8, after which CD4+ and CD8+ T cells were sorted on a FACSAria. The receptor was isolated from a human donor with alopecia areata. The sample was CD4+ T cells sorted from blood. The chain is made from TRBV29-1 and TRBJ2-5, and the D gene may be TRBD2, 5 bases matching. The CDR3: CSVSPSRGETQYF. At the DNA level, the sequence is TGCAGCGTTTCTCCCTCTCGAGGGGAGACCCAGTACTTC. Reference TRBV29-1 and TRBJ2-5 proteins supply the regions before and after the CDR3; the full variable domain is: SAVISQKPSRDICQRGTSLTIQCQVDSQVTMMFWYRQQPGQSLTLIATANQGSEATYESGFVIDKFPISRPNLTFSTLTVSNMSPEDSSIYLCSVSPSRGETQYFGPGTRLLVL.